The 23 T cell receptor beta chains given below trace back to one sample, sequenced in a study of cytomegalovirus exposure and HLA in healthy donors. Amplification used 60 Vbeta primers and 13 Jbeta primers. Assay: immunoSEQ multiplex PCR; the TCRdb copy retains only in-frame clones and omits some. The repertoire includes 85,000 to 100,000 clones, roughly three quarters of them detected once, and 4.5% to 5.5% sits in the top ten. Sequencing input: PBMCs. These receptors all come from a woman between 40 and 50 years old in good health and CMV-seronegative.

The V gene is TRBV6-6, the J gene TRBJ2-3; D might be TRBD1 (6 bases). CDR3 length: 16 residues. Germline CDR1 MNHNY, CDR2 SVGAGI (reference sequence). The ends were cut back, 6 bases at V and 0 bases at J, with 16 bases in the middle. The CDR3 here is CASREPAQGSTDTQYF. The CDR3 DNA is TGTGCCAGCAGGGAACCGGCACAGGGCAGCACAGATACGCAGTATTTT.

This chain connects TRBV19 to TRBJ2-7, with D tentatively TRBD1 (6 bases). Germline V gives CDR1 LNHDA, CDR2 SQIVND (reference sequence). V gave up 6 bases and J gave up 3 bases, with 18 bases separating them. CDR3 size: 15 residues. The CDR3 reads CASRNTGPPHYEQYF. The CDR3 DNA sequence: TGTGCCAGTAGGAACACAGGGCCCCCACACTACGAGCAGTACTTC. Variable domain in full (rest from reference TRBV19 and TRBJ2-7): DGGITQSPKYLFRKEGQNVTLSCEQNLNHDAMYWYRQDPGQGLRLIYYSQIVNDFQKGDIAEGYSVSREKKESFPLTVTSAQKNPTAFYLCASRNTGPPHYEQYFGPGTRLTVT.

About this clone: This sample includes further DNA sequences coding for the same CDR3. This chain connects TRBV11-2 to TRBJ2-3, with D tentatively TRBD2 (6 bases). Trimming removed 3 bases from V and 0 bases from J, with 10 bases in between. Germline loops: CDR1 SGHAT, CDR2 FQNNGV. The CDR3 consists of 15 residues. In nucleotides, the CDR3 is TGTGCCAGCAGCTTTAGCGGCTCTAGCACAGATACGCAGTATTTT. This encodes CASSFSGSSTDTQYF.

The rearrangement links TRBV30 to TRBJ1-2; D may be TRBD1 (5 bases). The CDR3 totals 13 residues. The germline V and J ends were trimmed by 5 bases and 7 bases, with 17 bases remaining between them. CDR1 and CDR2 (germline): GTSNPN, SVGIG (reference sequence). The CDR3 DNA reads TGTGCCTGGGGGGTCGGGGGGGGTGCTGGCTACACCTTC. It yields the protein CAWGVGGGAGYTF.

In its sample, this clone was seen a few times. The CDR3 DNA reads TGTGCCAGCAGCCTCCCGGGACAGCTGACCTACGAGCAGTACTTC. Protein product: CASSLPGQLTYEQYF. This chain connects TRBV7-8 to TRBJ2-7; 7 bases are shared with TRBD1. This CDR3 has 15 residues. V shed 5 bases, J shed 2 bases, and the junction held 9 bases outside the gene matches. CDR1 SGHVS and CDR2 FQNEAQ come from the germline V gene.

The chain recombines TRBV7-7 with TRBJ2-7; the D gene is possibly TRBD1 (5 bases). The CDR3 totals 13 residues. Germline-derived CDR1 and CDR2 are SSHAT and FNYEAQ (reference sequence). Trimming took 2 bases from V and 5 from J, leaving 10 bases between them. The CDR3: CASSLYQGHEQYF. As DNA, the CDR3 is TGTGCCAGCAGCTTATACCAGGGCCACGAGCAGTACTTC.

In regard to this clone: A much larger clone sits a single nucleotide away, making a read error possible. The chain couples TRBV19 to TRBJ2-5, with D possibly TRBD2 on 5 matching bases. The V gene's germline CDR1 is LNHDA and CDR2 SQIVND (reference sequence). Trimming stripped 11 bases from V and 4 bases from J, with 26 bases between. The CDR3 length is 16 residues. The CDR3 loop is CACPFPEDWRGETQYF. CDR3 coding DNA: TGTGCCTGCCCCTTCCCCGAGGACTGGCGTGGAGAGACCCAGTACTTC. The full variable domain, with the rest looked up from reference TRBV19 and TRBJ2-5, is DGGITQSPKYLFRKEGQNVTLSCEQNLNHDAMYWYRQDPGQGLRLIYYSQIVNDFQKGDIAEGYSVSREKKESFPLTVTSAQKNPTAFYLCACPFPEDWRGETQYFGPGTRLLVL.

A few counts support this clone. This chain uses TRBV7-3 with TRBJ2-4; the D is unclear. The germline gives CDR1 SGHTA, CDR2 FQGTGA. The CDR3 is 16 amino acids. Trimming removed 5 bases at V and 8 bases at J, with 22 bases between. The CDR3 region has the DNA TGTGCCAGCAGCACCCATAACCCTCCCCCTATGGACATTCAGTACTTC. Translating it yields CASSTHNPPPMDIQYF.

The V call is TRBV7-3, the J call TRBJ2-3; D gene unclear. Germline CDR1 is SGHTA and CDR2 is FQGTGA. The CDR3 is 13 amino acids. V was pared by 3 bases and J by 0 bases, with 4 bases between. CDR3 sequence reads: CASSFSSTDTQYF. CDR3 nucleotides: TGTGCCAGCAGCTTCTCTAGCACAGATACGCAGTATTTT. Complete variable domain (other parts from reference TRBV7-3 and TRBJ2-3): GAGVSQTPSNKVTEKGKYVELRCDPISGHTALYWYRQSLGQGPEFLIYFQGTGAADDSGLPNDRFFAVRPEGSVSTLKIQRTERGDSAVYLCASSFSSTDTQYFGPGTRLTVL.

This chain joins TRBV5-6 and TRBJ2-1, with 11 bases identical to TRBD2. CDR1 SGHDT and CDR2 YYEEEE come from the germline V gene. V lost 7 bases, J lost 4 bases, and 4 bases stayed unmatched. This CDR3 comprises 14 residues. The CDR3 DNA reads as TGTGCCAGCGGGGGACTAGCGGTTTACAATGAGCAGTTCTTC. Its protein is CASGGLAVYNEQFF.

The table lists this clone with a few counts. V usage is TRBV6-1 and J usage is TRBJ2-7; 12 positions match TRBD1. The CDR3 contains 13 residues. Trimming took 8 bases from V and 6 from J; bases not matched to a gene: 5. Germline V gene lookup returns CDR1 MNHNS and CDR2 SASEGT. DNA for the CDR3: TGTGCCAGCCGGGACAGGGGGCGTCCCGAGCAGTACTTC. Protein: CASRDRGRPEQYF.

The rearrangement links TRBV6-1 to TRBJ2-7; D gene ambiguous. The germline gives CDR1 MNHNS, CDR2 SASEGT. Trimming took off 0 bases at V and 2 bases at J, with 5 bases between the two ends. The CDR3 consists of 13 residues. The CDR3 sequence is CASSEASTYEQYF. DNA of the CDR3: TGTGCCAGCAGTGAAGCCAGTACCTACGAGCAGTACTTC.

V usage is TRBV29-1 and J usage is TRBJ2-3; TRBD2 matches 8 bases. V trimming: 2 bases; J trimming: 5 bases; junction bases outside the gene matches: 6. The CDR3 totals 14 residues. Germline loops: CDR1 SQVTM, CDR2 ANQGSEA. CDR3 coding DNA: TGCAGCGTTGAACTAGCGGGCTGGGAAGATACGCAGTATTTT. It codes for CSVELAGWEDTQYF.

This chain links TRBV5-5 with TRBJ1-5, with a possible D match to TRBD1 (5 bases). There are 12 residues in the CDR3. The germline gives CDR1 SGHKS, CDR2 YYEKEE (reference sequence). Trimming shortened V by 1 base and J by 6 bases, and 5 bases separated the two germline ends. The CDR3 loop reads CASSLQGQPQHF. The CDR3 nucleotides read TGTGCCAGCAGCTTGCAGGGTCAGCCCCAGCATTTT.

This clone was found once. The chain has TRBV7-9 and TRBJ2-7; D is perhaps TRBD1 (6 bases). Trimming stripped 5 bases from V and 2 bases from J, with 13 bases between. CDR1 is SEHNR, CDR2 FQNEAQ, per germline (reference sequence). The CDR3 is 14 amino acids. The CDR3 sequence: CASSGYRDPYEQYF. Written as DNA, the CDR3 is TGTGCCAGCAGCGGATACAGGGATCCCTACGAGCAGTACTTC.

The chain is built from TRBV6-5 and TRBJ1-2; D perhaps matches TRBD1 (6 bases). Between the trimmed V and J ends, which lost 1 base and 4 bases, there was a span of 13 bases. The V gene's germline CDR1 is MNHEY and CDR2 SVGAGI. This CDR3 has 15 residues. The CDR3 nucleotides are TGTGCCAGCAGTTACTTGAGGAGGGGGGGCTATGGCTACACCTTC. Translation gives CASSYLRRGGYGYTF.

This sequence joins TRBV7-9 and TRBJ1-2, with TRBD1 matching over 8 bases. CDR1 and CDR2 from the germline V gene are SEHNR and FQNEAQ (reference sequence). The CDR3 is made up of 13 amino acids. The V segment lost 5 bases and the J segment 6 bases; nucleotides outside the gene matches: 5. CDR3 residues: CASSPRGPHGYTF. CDR3 in DNA: TGTGCCAGCAGCCCCAGGGGGCCCCATGGCTACACCTTC.

The chain carries TRBV6-1 and TRBJ2-7, with 8 nucleotides matching TRBD1. The CDR3 sequence is 15 residues long. CDR1 is MNHNS and CDR2 is SASEGT in the germline V gene. V lost 7 bases, J lost 6 bases, and 14 bases stayed unmatched. The DNA of the CDR3 is TGTGCCAGCAAATCACCGACAGGGGAACGGTTCGAGCAGTACTTC. Translation gives CASKSPTGERFEQYF.

V gene TRBV25-1 combines with J gene TRBJ1-2, with D tentatively TRBD1 (5 bases). The germline V gene has CDR1 MGHDK and CDR2 SYGVNS. The CDR3 runs 14 residues. V shed 6 bases and J shed 5 bases, with 16 bases lying between them. CDR3 in amino acids: CASSASQGRYGYTF. The CDR3 DNA is TGTGCCAGCAGCGCGTCTCAGGGCAGGTATGGCTACACCTTC.

The chain joins TRBV27 to TRBJ2-7; 11 bases fit TRBD2. The CDR3 covers 15 residues. V lost 9 bases, J lost 2 bases, and 9 bases stayed unmatched. The germline gives CDR1 MNHEY, CDR2 SMNVEV (reference sequence). DNA of the CDR3: TGTGCCAGTAAACCCCTAGCGGGGGGCCCCTACGAGCAGTACTTC. Translating gives CASKPLAGGPYEQYF.

The chain recombines TRBV27 with TRBJ1-5; 8 bases are a match to TRBD1. V lost 5 bases to trimming and J lost 0 bases; unmatched junction nucleotides: 3. CDR1 and CDR2 from the germline V gene are MNHEY and SMNVEV (reference sequence). The CDR3 length is 15 residues. CDR3 loop: CASSADRGSNQPQHF. DNA for the CDR3: TGTGCCAGCAGTGCCGACAGGGGTAGCAATCAGCCCCAGCATTTT.

The chain carries TRBV7-9 and TRBJ2-1; a possible D gene is TRBD2 (6 bases). The CDR3 length is 16 residues. V lost 5 bases and J 7 bases, leaving 21 bases between the germline ends. CDR1 is SEHNR, CDR2 FQNEAQ, per germline (reference sequence). The CDR3 loop is CASSLPPRGLVNEQFF. CDR3 nucleotide sequence: TGTGCCAGCAGCCTTCCCCCGCGGGGCTTGGTGAATGAGCAGTTCTTC. Based on the CDR3 plus reference TRBV7-9 and TRBJ2-1, the full variable domain is DTGVSQNPRHKITKRGQNVTFRCDPISEHNRLYWYRQTLGQGPEFLTYFQNEAQLEKSRLLSDRFSAERPKGSFSTLEIQRTEQGDSAMYLCASSLPPRGLVNEQFFGPGTRLTVL.

This chain joins TRBV28 and TRBJ2-1; 8 positions match TRBD2. Germline V lookup: CDR1 MDHEN, CDR2 SYDVKM. This CDR3 has 14 amino acids. Trimming at V came to 6 bases and at J to 2 bases, leaving 3 bases not matched to a gene. As DNA, the CDR3 is TGTGCCAGCAGACTGCGGGGGGCCTACAATGAGCAGTTCTTC. This codes for CASRLRGAYNEQFF.